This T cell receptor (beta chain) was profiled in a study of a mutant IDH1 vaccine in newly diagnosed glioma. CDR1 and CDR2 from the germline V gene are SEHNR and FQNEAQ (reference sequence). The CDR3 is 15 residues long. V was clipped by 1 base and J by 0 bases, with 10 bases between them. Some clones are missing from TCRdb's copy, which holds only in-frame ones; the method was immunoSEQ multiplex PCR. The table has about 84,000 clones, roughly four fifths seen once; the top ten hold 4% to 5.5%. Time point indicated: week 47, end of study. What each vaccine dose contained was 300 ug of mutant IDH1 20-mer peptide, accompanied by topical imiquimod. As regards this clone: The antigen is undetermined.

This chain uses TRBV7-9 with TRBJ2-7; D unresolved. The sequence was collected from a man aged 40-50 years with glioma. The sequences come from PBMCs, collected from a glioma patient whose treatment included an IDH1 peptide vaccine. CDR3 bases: TGTGCCAGCAGCTTAGAGGCAGACCTCTCCTACGAGCAGTACTTC. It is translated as CASSLEADLSYEQYF.